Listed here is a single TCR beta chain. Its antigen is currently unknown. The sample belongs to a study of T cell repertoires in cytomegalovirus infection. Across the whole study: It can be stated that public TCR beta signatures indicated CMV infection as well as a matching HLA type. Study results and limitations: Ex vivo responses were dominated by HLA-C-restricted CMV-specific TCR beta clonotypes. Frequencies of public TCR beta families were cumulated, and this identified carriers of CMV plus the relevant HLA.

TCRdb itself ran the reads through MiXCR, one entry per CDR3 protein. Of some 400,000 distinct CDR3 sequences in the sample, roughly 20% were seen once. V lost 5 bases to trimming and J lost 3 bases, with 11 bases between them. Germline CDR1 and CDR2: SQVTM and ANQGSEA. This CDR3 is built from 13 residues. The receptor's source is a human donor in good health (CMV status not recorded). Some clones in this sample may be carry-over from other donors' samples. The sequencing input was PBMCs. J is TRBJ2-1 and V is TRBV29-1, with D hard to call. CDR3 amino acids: CSVPIFRYNEQFF. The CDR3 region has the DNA TGCAGCGTTCCTATTTTTCGCTACAATGAGCAGTTCTTC.